Presented here are 13 T cell receptor beta chains from one specimen sequenced in a study of shared clonotypes between healthy human individuals. Method: immunoSEQ multiplex PCR; TCRdb's copy keeps in-frame clones and lacks some. The sample has roughly 2.2 million clones, under 95% seen once. Sequences were obtained from naive CD4+ T cells from PBMCs. Subset described: CD45RA+ positively selected. The receptors stem from a young man in good health. Some clones in this sample may be carry-over from other donors' samples.

The rearrangement uses TRBV9 and TRBJ2-3; TRBD2 matches 14 bases. Germline V gene lookup returns CDR1 SGDLS and CDR2 YYNGEE. The CDR3 extends over 18 amino acids. V was pared by 3 bases and J by 5 bases, with 11 bases of the junction left unmatched. The CDR3 reads CASSGGGLAGGVGDTQYF. CDR3 bases: TGTGCCAGCAGCGGGGGAGGACTAGCGGGAGGAGTGGGAGATACGCAGTATTTT.

This sequence joins TRBV6-6 and TRBJ1-1, with D tentatively TRBD1 (5 bases). Between the trimmed V and J ends, which lost 0 bases and 6 bases, there was a span of 11 bases. CDR1 and CDR2 (germline): MNHNY, SVGAGI (reference sequence). CDR3 length: 14 amino acids. CDR3 residues: CASSYSTQDPEAFF. As DNA, the CDR3 is TGTGCCAGCAGTTACTCGACACAGGACCCTGAAGCTTTCTTT.

The chain carries TRBV7-2 and TRBJ2-5; D remains ambiguous. The CDR3 extends over 12 amino acids. Trimming took off 0 bases at V and 4 bases at J, with 3 bases between the two ends. Germline loops: CDR1 SGHTA, CDR2 FQGNSA. In DNA, the CDR3 is TGTGCCAGCAGCTTAGCGGCAGAGACCCAGTACTTC. This codes for CASSLAAETQYF.

This chain joins TRBV29-1 and TRBJ2-1; D uncertain. V was shortened by 2 bases and J by 0 bases, with 11 bases between the two germline ends. From germline, CDR1 is SQVTM and CDR2 ANQGSEA. This CDR3 has 15 residues. CDR3 in DNA: TGCAGCGTTGAACTCCTAAGGAACTCCTACAATGAGCAGTTCTTC. Its translation: CSVELLRNSYNEQFF.

The J gene is TRBJ2-7, the V gene TRBV4-2; weak D call: TRBD2 (5 bases). Per germline, CDR1 LGHNA and CDR2 YNFKEQ. The CDR3 has 16 residues. With 3 bases removed from V and 5 bases from J, the gap between germline ends came to 20 bases. The CDR3 sequence is CASSQPHPAFGDEQYF. The CDR3 DNA reads TGTGCCAGCAGCCAGCCCCACCCAGCGTTCGGGGACGAGCAGTACTTC.

The gene calls are TRBV5-6 and TRBJ1-2; a possible D gene is TRBD1 (5 bases). Germline CDR1 and CDR2: SGHDT and YYEEEE. The CDR3 has 15 residues. V gave up 2 bases and J gave up 0 bases, with 11 bases separating them. CDR3 nucleotide sequence: TGTGCCAGCAGCTTCGGACACCTTCCTAACTATGGCTACACCTTC. It encodes CASSFGHLPNYGYTF.

The chain uses TRBV6-5 and TRBJ1-5; 7 bases agree with TRBD1. Germline V gene lookup returns CDR1 MNHEY and CDR2 SVGAGI. The CDR3 length is 15 residues. The trim removed 6 bases at V and 3 bases at J, leaving 8 bases unmatched. The CDR3 is CASSRQGSFNQPQHF. The CDR3 DNA sequence: TGTGCCAGCAGCCGACAGGGATCCTTCAATCAGCCCCAGCATTTT.

V usage is TRBV6-6 and J usage is TRBJ1-4; perhaps TRBD1 as D (5 bases). Per the germline V gene, CDR1 is MNHNY and CDR2 is SVGAGI (reference sequence). Trimming removed 0 bases at V and 13 bases at J, with 12 bases between. This CDR3 spans 13 amino acids. CDR3 loop: CASSYSDSPGLFF. The CDR3 DNA follows: TGTGCCAGCAGTTACTCCGACAGCCCAGGACTGTTTTTT.

Note on this clone: Within the sample, other DNA sequences also encode this same CDR3. The chain is built from TRBV5-1 and TRBJ2-7, with 7 nucleotides matching TRBD1. With V trimmed by 0 bases and J by 7 bases, 4 bases remained unmatched. Germline values: CDR1 SGHRS, CDR2 YFSETQ. This CDR3 has 13 residues. Written as DNA, the CDR3 is TGCGCCAGCAGCTTGGGACAGGGCGGGGAGCAGTACTTC. Protein product: CASSLGQGGEQYF.

The rearrangement uses TRBV30 and TRBJ1-1, with 9 positions matching TRBD1. The CDR3 totals 14 residues. J gave up 11 bases and V 3 bases, and 13 bases lay outside the gene matches. Germline V lookup: CDR1 GTSNPN, CDR2 SVGIG (reference sequence). DNA for the CDR3: TGTGCCTGGAGGCCCCGACAGGGGGTAGGGAGGGCTTTCTTT. It yields the protein CAWRPRQGVGRAFF.

The CDR3 protein is CASSDGWDSDTEAFF. DNA of the CDR3: TGTGCCAGCAGTGATGGATGGGATTCGGACACTGAAGCTTTCTTT. The chain recombines TRBV25-1 with TRBJ1-1; D ambiguous. The CDR3 sequence is 15 residues long. Germline CDR1 MGHDK, CDR2 SYGVNS. V gave up 3 bases and J gave up 3 bases, with 14 bases separating them.

The chain carries TRBV5-6 and TRBJ2-7; D gene uncertain. The CDR3 runs 15 residues. CDR1 SGHDT and CDR2 YYEEEE come from the germline V gene. Between the trimmed V and J ends, which lost 4 bases and 5 bases, there was a span of 19 bases. For the CDR3, the DNA is TGTGCCAGCAGCCAGATTTCACGAACCACGGACGAGCAGTACTTC. Residues: CASSQISRTTDEQYF. The full variable domain, rest sourced from reference TRBV5-6 and TRBJ2-7, is DAGVTQSPTHLIKTRGQQVTLRCSPKSGHDTVSWYQQALGQGPQFIFQYYEEEERQRGNFPDRFSGHQFPNYSSELNVNALLLGDSALYLCASSQISRTTDEQYFGPGTRLTVT.

Remarks on this clone: Other DNA variants within this sample encode the same CDR3. The DNA for the CDR3 is TGTGCCAGCAGTTTGGGCGGTCGCACAGATACGCAGTATTTT. Translated, it gives CASSLGGRTDTQYF. The chain joins TRBV27 to TRBJ2-3; no firm D call. Germline V gene lookup returns CDR1 MNHEY and CDR2 SMNVEV (reference sequence). Trimming removed 3 bases from V and 1 base from J, with 8 bases in between. The CDR3 consists of 14 residues.